The rows below give T cell receptor beta chains drawn from one sample of a study of blood T cell repertoires in COVID-19. The assay was immunoSEQ multiplex PCR, and TCRdb's table has in-frame clones only and misses some. The data hold 180,000 or so clones, with 75% to 80% observed a single time. The source material was peripheral blood. The receptors here all came from a woman in her 50s with active or convalescent COVID-19. The CDR3 runs from the conserved cysteine through the conserved F or W. D genes are given only for firm matches. The size entry is marked missing in some rows and otherwise reads once, few, many or a size class.

j_gene,d_gene,v_gene,abundance,CDR3aa,CDR3nt
TRBJ1-1,NA,TRBV27,few,CASNTLGGKEAFF,TGTGCCAGCAACACCCTCGGGGGAAAAGAAGCTTTCTTT
TRBJ2-1,TRBD2,TRBV20-1,NA,CSARGRSGADNEQFF,TGCAGTGCTCGTGGCCGTAGCGGGGCCGACAATGAGCAGTTCTTC
TRBJ2-1,TRBD2,TRBV7-2,NA,CASRPPGLAGGRGDEQFF,TGTGCCAGCAGACCGCCGGGACTAGCGGGAGGGCGGGGCGATGAGCAGTTCTTC
TRBJ2-7,NA,TRBV7-2,once,CASSHGVSEQYF,TGTGCCAGCAGCCACGGGGTATCCGAGCAGTACTTC
TRBJ2-1,NA,TRBV27,NA,CASSPGWSAGVHEQFF,TGTGCCAGCAGTCCGGGGTGGTCCGCCGGTGTTCATGAGCAGTTCTTC
TRBJ2-7,TRBD2,TRBV9,NA,CASSVDPAGGRDEQYF,TGTGCCAGCAGCGTAGACCCAGCGGGGGGTAGGGACGAGCAGTACTTC
TRBJ1-2,TRBD1,TRBV9,NA,CASTYPGTGPGGYTF,TGTGCCAGCACCTACCCTGGGACAGGGCCCGGGGGCTACACCTTC
TRBJ2-2,NA,TRBV6-5,few,CASSLQSTNTGELFF,TGTGCCAGCAGTCTACAGTCGACGAACACCGGGGAGCTGTTTTTT
TRBJ2-5,TRBD2,TRBV6-5,few,CASSPSGVQETQYF,TGTGCCAGCAGTCCTAGCGGGGTGCAAGAGACCCAGTACTTC
TRBJ2-3,TRBD2,TRBV13,once,CASSSTAGGPTDTQYF,TGTGCCAGCAGCTCCACAGCGGGAGGGCCAACAGATACGCAGTATTTT
TRBJ1-4,NA,TRBV19,once,CATSPWTNNEKLFF,TGTGCCACTTCCCCGTGGACAAATAATGAAAAACTGTTTTTT
TRBJ2-5,TRBD1,TRBV7-3,NA,CASSPGTGRETQYF,TGTGCCAGCAGCCCCGGGACAGGTCGGGAGACCCAGTACTTC
TRBJ2-7,TRBD2,TRBV6-2/TRBV6-3,NA,CASSYGTSGGPYEQYF,TGTGCCAGCAGTTACGGGACTAGCGGGGGACCCTACGAGCAGTACTTC
TRBJ2-4,NA,TRBV7-9,few,CASSSPVGGLAKNIQYF,TGTGCCAGCAGCTCCCCAGTGGGCGGACTAGCCAAAAACATTCAGTACTTC
TRBJ2-1,NA,TRBV2,NA,CANRDNNNEQFF,TGTGCCAACCGGGACAACAACAATGAGCAGTTCTTC
TRBJ2-1,TRBD2,TRBV7-2,NA,CASSVRGGISEQFF,TGTGCCAGCAGCGTGCGGGGGGGCATAAGTGAGCAGTTCTTC
TRBJ2-5,TRBD1,TRBV7-2,NA,CASSVRQGAETQYF,TGTGCCAGCAGCGTTAGACAGGGGGCCGAGACCCAGTACTTC
TRBJ2-6,TRBD1,TRBV7-2,NA,CASRTGQGAGANVLTF,TGTGCCAGCAGGACGGGACAGGGGGCAGGGGCCAACGTCCTGACTTTC
TRBJ2-1,NA,TRBV7-9,once,CASSLTEGERNEQFF,TGTGCCAGCAGCTTAACTGAGGGTGAGAGGAATGAGCAGTTCTTC
TRBJ2-3,TRBD2,TRBV11-2,NA,CASSPRLAGSTDTQYF,TGTGCCAGCAGCCCCAGACTAGCGGGGTCCACAGATACGCAGTATTTT
TRBJ1-1,TRBD1,TRBV10-3,NA,CATMGQMNTEAFF,TGTGCCACAATGGGACAGATGAACACTGAAGCTTTCTTT
TRBJ2-7,NA,TRBV19,NA,CASSSLAYEQYF,TGTGCCAGTAGTTCTTTAGCCTACGAGCAGTACTTC
TRBJ2-1,TRBD2,TRBV30,NA,CATSSGSSYNEQFF,TGTGCCACCTCTAGCGGGAGCTCCTACAATGAGCAGTTCTTC
TRBJ2-7,TRBD2,TRBV7-2,NA,CASTEAGGLYEQYF,TGTGCCAGCACCGAAGCGGGGGGGCTCTACGAGCAGTACTTC
TRBJ1-1,TRBD1,TRBV5-8,NA,CASSFHRGMNTEAFF,TGTGCCAGCAGCTTCCACAGGGGAATGAACACTGAAGCTTTCTTT
TRBJ2-1,TRBD1,TRBV12-5,NA,CASGLVWDRGHNEQFF,TGTGCTAGTGGTTTGGTCTGGGACAGGGGCCACAATGAGCAGTTCTTC
TRBJ2-5,NA,TRBV3-1/TRBV3-2,NA,CASSQFAGARETQYF,TGTGCCAGCAGCCAATTCGCGGGGGCACGAGAGACCCAGTACTTC
TRBJ2-2,TRBD1,TRBV6-5,NA,CASNDRAVGELFF,TGTGCCAGCAACGACAGGGCGGTCGGGGAGCTGTTTTTT
TRBJ1-1,TRBD1,TRBV7-9,NA,CASSQGTGKNTEAFF,TGTGCCAGCAGTCAAGGGACAGGGAAGAACACTGAAGCTTTCTTT
TRBJ2-7,TRBD1,TRBV6-5,few,CASSYVPGQGTAQYF,TGTGCCAGCAGTTACGTCCCGGGACAGGGTACGGCGCAGTACTTC
TRBJ2-3,NA,TRBV6-2/TRBV6-3,once,CASSTRDGTDTQYF,TGTGCCAGCAGTACACGGGATGGTACAGATACGCAGTATTTT
TRBJ1-2,NA,TRBV19,NA,CASSIVGEDGYTF,TGTGCCAGTAGTATAGTCGGAGAGGATGGCTACACCTTC
TRBJ2-7,TRBD1,TRBV30,NA,CAWTGGNEQYF,TGTGCCTGGACAGGGGGCAACGAGCAGTACTTC
TRBJ2-5,NA,TRBV7-9,NA,CASSPGGAKETQYF,TGTGCCAGCAGCCCTGGGGGGGCGAAAGAGACCCAGTACTTC
TRBJ2-5,NA,TRBV3-1/TRBV3-2,NA,CASSQDRWQGGETQYF,TGTGCCAGCAGCCAAGATCGGTGGCAGGGGGGAGAGACCCAGTACTTC
TRBJ1-4,NA,TRBV27,NA,CASSLFGGFEKLFF,TGTGCCAGCAGTTTATTTGGAGGGTTCGAAAAACTGTTTTTT
TRBJ1-4,NA,TRBV6-6,NA,CASSKQGTNEKLFF,TGTGCCAGCAGCAAACAGGGTACTAATGAAAAACTGTTTTTT
TRBJ2-7,TRBD1,TRBV2,few,CASRWTGYGEQYF,TGTGCCAGCAGATGGACAGGGTACGGCGAGCAGTACTTC
TRBJ2-5,TRBD2,TRBV28,few,CASSLLGEGSAETQYF,TGTGCCAGCAGCCTTCTAGGGGAGGGCAGTGCGGAGACCCAGTACTTC
TRBJ2-5,NA,TRBV5-4,NA,CASSLAATEETQYF,TGTGCCAGCAGCTTGGCAGCGACGGAGGAGACCCAGTACTTC
TRBJ2-7,NA,TRBV6-6,NA,CASSYSLEEQYF,TGTGCCAGCAGTTACTCTCTCGAGGAGCAGTACTTC
TRBJ1-1,NA,TRBV7-9,NA,CASSFEGGNTEAFF,TGTGCCAGCAGCTTTGAAGGGGGGAACACTGAAGCTTTCTTT
TRBJ2-7,TRBD1,TRBV5-5,NA,CASSIGQGLSYEQYF,TGTGCCAGCAGCATAGGACAGGGACTCTCCTACGAGCAGTACTTC
TRBJ1-1,TRBD1,TRBV7-2,NA,CASSSTGVLAEAFF,TGTGCCAGCAGCTCTACAGGGGTACTCGCTGAAGCTTTCTTT
TRBJ1-1,TRBD1,TRBV2,NA,CASSRQGAVSNTEAFF,TGTGCCAGCAGCAGACAGGGGGCCGTGAGCAACACTGAAGCTTTCTTT
TRBJ2-1,TRBD2,TRBV5-1,NA,CASSAGTSTNEQFF,TGCGCCAGCAGCGCCGGGACTAGTACCAATGAGCAGTTCTTC
TRBJ2-7,TRBD2,TRBV9,NA,CASSVGLAGDHEQYF,TGTGCCAGCAGCGTAGGTCTAGCGGGAGATCACGAGCAGTACTTC
TRBJ2-3,TRBD2,TRBV4-2,NA,CASSQAMGASGFSTDTQYF,TGTGCCAGCAGCCAGGCCATGGGGGCTAGCGGGTTCAGCACAGATACGCAGTATTTT
TRBJ2-1,TRBD1,TRBV11-2,NA,CASSSDRVRYNEQFF,TGTGCCAGCAGCTCAGACAGGGTACGCTACAATGAGCAGTTCTTC
TRBJ2-7,TRBD2,TRBV30,NA,CAWSVLREGLSEQYF,TGTGCCTGGAGTGTACTGCGGGAGGGCCTCAGCGAGCAGTACTTC
TRBJ1-2,NA,TRBV12-3/TRBV12-4,NA,CASSLSDYGYTF,TGTGCCAGCAGTTTATCGGACTATGGCTACACCTTC
TRBJ2-7,NA,TRBV21-1,NA,CASSCGTGVLRTAYEQYF,TGTGCCAGCAGCTGCGGGACAGGAGTGCTCAGGACCGCCTACGAGCAGTACTTC
TRBJ2-5,NA,TRBV3-1/TRBV3-2,few,CASSPPGETQYF,TGTGCCAGCAGCCCCCCGGGGGAGACCCAGTACTTC
TRBJ2-3,TRBD1,TRBV6-5,once,CASSLQGARTDTQYF,TGTGCCAGCAGTCTACAGGGGGCCCGCACAGATACGCAGTATTTT
TRBJ2-3,TRBD2,TRBV28,NA,CASSLGREGPDTQYF,TGTGCCAGCAGTTTAGGGCGGGAGGGCCCAGATACGCAGTATTTT
TRBJ2-1,NA,TRBV28,once,CASSPTLSNEQFF,TGTGCCAGCAGCCCGACACTCTCCAATGAGCAGTTCTTC
TRBJ1-2,NA,TRBV11-3,NA,CASSFRGGYGYTF,TGTGCCAGCAGCTTCCGGGGGGGCTATGGCTACACCTTC